Listed below are T cell receptor beta chains from one sample, sequenced in a study of cytomegalovirus exposure and HLA in healthy donors. The protocol was immunoSEQ multiplex PCR, while the TCRdb copy is restricted to in-frame clones and leaves out a portion. The sample consists of roughly 80,000 clones, 60% to 80% of them appearing once. The sequencing sample was made of PBMCs. These receptors were obtained from a woman aged 40 to 55 in good health and CMV-seronegative. Both conserved end residues are part of each CDR3. The D gene is left open where the match is weak. Size is omitted from some rows. Given values are once, few, many or a class for expanded clones.

size: NA
J: TRBJ2-5
D: NA
V: TRBV7-9
DNA: TGTGCCAGCAGCTTAATACGAGCAGGGGAAGAGACCCAGTACTTC
CDR3: CASSLIRAGEETQYF

size: NA
J: TRBJ1-1
D: TRBD1
V: TRBV11-1
DNA: TGTGCCAGCAGCTTAACCGGGACAGCTGAAGCTTTCTTT
CDR3: CASSLTGTAEAFF

size: NA
J: TRBJ2-3
D: NA
V: TRBV30
DNA: TGTGCCTGGACCAGGGACAGCCGGGGGCCAGATACGCAGTATTTT
CDR3: CAWTRDSRGPDTQYF

size: NA
J: TRBJ1-6
D: NA
V: TRBV7-9
DNA: TGTGCCAGCAGTCGTCTCAATTCACCCCTCCACTTT
CDR3: CASSRLNSPLHF

size: NA
J: TRBJ2-1
D: TRBD1
V: TRBV5-6
DNA: TGTGCCAGCAGCTCCGGACAGGCCTCCTACAATGAGCAGTTCTTC
CDR3: CASSSGQASYNEQFF

size: NA
J: TRBJ2-3
D: TRBD2
V: TRBV5-4
DNA: TGTGCCAGCTCCCAGCGGGGGAGCACAGATACGCAGTATTTT
CDR3: CASSQRGSTDTQYF

size: NA
J: TRBJ1-4
D: TRBD1
V: TRBV25-1
DNA: TGTGCCAGCAGTGAACTGAGGACAGGGGGAGCAACTAATGAAAAACTGTTTTTT
CDR3: CASSELRTGGATNEKLFF

size: NA
J: TRBJ2-7
D: NA
V: TRBV4-3
DNA: TGCGCCAGCAGCCAAGATCTCGGCTACGAGCAGTACTTC
CDR3: CASSQDLGYEQYF

size: NA
J: TRBJ2-7
D: TRBD1
V: TRBV7-8
DNA: TGTGCCAGCAGCGCAGGGGGTTCCTACGAGCAGTACTTC
CDR3: CASSAGGSYEQYF

size: NA
J: TRBJ2-1
D: TRBD2
V: TRBV5-1
DNA: TGCGCCAGCTCGTCCGGGACTAGACCTACAGCGACTACATATGAGCAGTTCTTC
CDR3: CASSSGTRPTATTYEQFF

size: few
J: TRBJ2-2
D: TRBD2
V: TRBV7-2
DNA: TGTGCCAGCAGCCGTCGGGGGGGGTACACCGGGGAGCTGTTTTTT
CDR3: CASSRRGGYTGELFF

size: once
J: TRBJ2-5
D: NA
V: TRBV6-5
DNA: TGTGCCAGCAGTTACTCTCCCACAAAGCGAGAGACCCAGTACTTC
CDR3: CASSYSPTKRETQYF

size: once
J: TRBJ2-1
D: TRBD1
V: TRBV13
DNA: TGTGCCAGCAGCACCCGGGACAGGGGGCCAGGTGAGCAGTTCTTC
CDR3: CASSTRDRGPGEQFF

size: NA
J: TRBJ2-7
D: NA
V: TRBV6-1
DNA: TGTGCCAGCATCCGCCAGTCACCCCCCTACGAGCAGTACTTC
CDR3: CASIRQSPPYEQYF

size: NA
J: TRBJ2-1
D: TRBD2
V: TRBV7-9
DNA: TGTGCCAGCAGCTCCCTCAGCGGGGGCCACTACAATGAGCAGTTCTTC
CDR3: CASSSLSGGHYNEQFF

size: once
J: TRBJ1-6
D: NA
V: TRBV5-1
DNA: TGCGCCAGCAGCTTGGAATCAGGGGTCACCTATAATTCACCCCTCCACTTT
CDR3: CASSLESGVTYNSPLHF

size: once
J: TRBJ1-1
D: TRBD1
V: TRBV6-6
DNA: TGTGCCAGCAGTCAACCGACAGGGGCTAGGTCTGAAGCTTTCTTT
CDR3: CASSQPTGARSEAFF

size: NA
J: TRBJ2-3
D: NA
V: TRBV29-1
DNA: TGCAGCGTTGGTCCAGGGGGCACAGATACGCAGTATTTT
CDR3: CSVGPGGTDTQYF

size: NA
J: TRBJ1-1
D: NA
V: TRBV7-9
DNA: TGTGCCAGCAGCTTAGCGCAGTTCAGGGGTACTGAAGCTTTCTTT
CDR3: CASSLAQFRGTEAFF

size: NA
J: TRBJ1-3
D: NA
V: TRBV2
DNA: TGTGCCAGCACCGAGGACAGAATCGAGTCTGGAAACACCATATATTTT
CDR3: CASTEDRIESGNTIYF

size: NA
J: TRBJ1-2
D: TRBD1
V: TRBV7-8
DNA: TGTGCCAGCAGCTTAGCGCTAATTAGGACAGGGTCAGGCTATGGCTACACCTTC
CDR3: CASSLALIRTGSGYGYTF

size: NA
J: TRBJ1-1
D: NA
V: TRBV18
DNA: TGTGCCAGCTCACCCCTTCCTAGCAGTAACACTGAAGCTTTCTTT
CDR3: CASSPLPSSNTEAFF

size: once
J: TRBJ2-7
D: TRBD2
V: TRBV15
DNA: TGTGCCACCAGCAGAGAGGGACTAGGATCCTACGAGCAGTACTTC
CDR3: CATSREGLGSYEQYF

size: NA
J: TRBJ1-1
D: TRBD1
V: TRBV6-5
DNA: TGTGCCAGCAGTCGGGACAGGGGGGATGCTTTCTTT
CDR3: CASSRDRGDAFF

size: NA
J: TRBJ2-3
D: NA
V: TRBV2
DNA: TGTGCCAGCGACGACAATACGCAGTATTTT
CDR3: CASDDNTQYF

size: NA
J: TRBJ1-2
D: NA
V: TRBV25-1
DNA: TGTGCCAGCAGCGGCAAGCGGGGCAGTTGGGGCTACACCTTC
CDR3: CASSGKRGSWGYTF

size: NA
J: TRBJ1-5
D: NA
V: TRBV5-6
DNA: TGTGCCAGCAGCTTGTCTGGCCAGCCCCAGCATTTT
CDR3: CASSLSGQPQHF

size: NA
J: TRBJ2-7
D: NA
V: TRBV4-1
DNA: TGCGCCAGCAGCCGCGATTTGGGCAGGGCAAACGAGCAGTACTTC
CDR3: CASSRDLGRANEQYF

size: NA
J: TRBJ1-2
D: TRBD1
V: TRBV2
DNA: TGTGCCAGCAGCCCACAGGGGGATTATGGCTACACCTTC
CDR3: CASSPQGDYGYTF

size: NA
J: TRBJ1-5
D: TRBD1
V: TRBV28
DNA: TGTGCCAGCAGTTTTTCCGGACAGGGCAATCAGCCCCAGCATTTT
CDR3: CASSFSGQGNQPQHF

size: NA
J: TRBJ2-1
D: NA
V: TRBV10-1
DNA: TGTAAAGGCACAGGGAGCTCCTACAATGAGCAGTTCTTC
CDR3: CKGTGSSYNEQFF

size: NA
J: TRBJ1-2
D: TRBD1
V: TRBV5-1
DNA: TGCGCCAGCAGCCAGGGACAGGGTGGTGGCTACACCTTC
CDR3: CASSQGQGGGYTF

size: NA
J: TRBJ1-1
D: NA
V: TRBV6-5
DNA: TGTGCCAGCAGCCGGGCGCGGGGTGAAGCTTTCTTT
CDR3: CASSRARGEAFF